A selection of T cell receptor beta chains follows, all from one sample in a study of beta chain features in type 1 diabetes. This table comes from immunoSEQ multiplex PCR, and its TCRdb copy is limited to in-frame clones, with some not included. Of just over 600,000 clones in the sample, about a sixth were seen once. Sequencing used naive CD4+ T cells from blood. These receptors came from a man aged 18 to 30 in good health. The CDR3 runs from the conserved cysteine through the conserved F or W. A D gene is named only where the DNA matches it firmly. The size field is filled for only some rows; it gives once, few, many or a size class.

cdr3_nt: TGTGCCAGCAGCCCTGGGACTAGCGGGAGATCCTACTACGAGCAGTACTTC; cdr3_aa: CASSPGTSGRSYYEQYF; j_call: TRBJ2-7; clone_size: few; v_call: TRBV14; d_call: TRBD2
cdr3_nt: TGTGCCAGCAGTGAACCACAAAGCCCCCTGAGGGGCCAGTACTTC; cdr3_aa: CASSEPQSPLRGQYF; j_call: TRBJ2-5; clone_size: few; v_call: TRBV25-1; d_call: NA
cdr3_nt: TGTGCCAGCAGTGCGACTAGCGGGGGGTATACGCAGTATTTT; cdr3_aa: CASSATSGGYTQYF; j_call: TRBJ2-3; clone_size: NA; v_call: TRBV6-1; d_call: TRBD2
cdr3_nt: TGTGCCAGTAGTAAACAACGGGTTGGCTACACCTTC; cdr3_aa: CASSKQRVGYTF; j_call: TRBJ1-2; clone_size: NA; v_call: TRBV19; d_call: NA
cdr3_nt: TGTGCCAGCTCACCGAAAAGCCTCACAGATACGCAGTATTTT; cdr3_aa: CASSPKSLTDTQYF; j_call: TRBJ2-3; clone_size: few; v_call: TRBV18; d_call: NA
cdr3_nt: TGCAGCGTTGAAGATCTTCGGGGGGACCGGGAAAAACTGTTTTTT; cdr3_aa: CSVEDLRGDREKLFF; j_call: TRBJ1-4; clone_size: NA; v_call: TRBV29-1; d_call: NA
cdr3_nt: TGTGCCAGCAGACCGGGACAGGATTACGAGCAGTACTTC; cdr3_aa: CASRPGQDYEQYF; j_call: TRBJ2-7; clone_size: few; v_call: TRBV25-1; d_call: TRBD1
cdr3_nt: TGTGCCAGCTCACCAAATATCGGAAACACCATATATTTT; cdr3_aa: CASSPNIGNTIYF; j_call: TRBJ1-3; clone_size: NA; v_call: TRBV18; d_call: NA
cdr3_nt: TGTGCCAGCAGCCGACAGGGGGTGGCCTACGAGCAGTACTTC; cdr3_aa: CASSRQGVAYEQYF; j_call: TRBJ2-7; clone_size: NA; v_call: TRBV7-2; d_call: TRBD1
cdr3_nt: TGCGCCAGCAGCTTGGAACAGGTAGCCAAAAACATTCAGTACTTC; cdr3_aa: CASSLEQVAKNIQYF; j_call: TRBJ2-4; clone_size: few; v_call: TRBV5-1; d_call: NA
cdr3_nt: TGCGCCAGCAGCTTGGGACCAGATACCCGCACTGAAGCTTTCTTT; cdr3_aa: CASSLGPDTRTEAFF; j_call: TRBJ1-1; clone_size: few; v_call: TRBV5-1; d_call: NA
cdr3_nt: TGCGCCAGCACCCAAGGGCTGAGGCAGGGAGAAACCTACGAGCAGTACTTC; cdr3_aa: CASTQGLRQGETYEQYF; j_call: TRBJ2-7; clone_size: few; v_call: TRBV5-1; d_call: NA
cdr3_nt: TGCGCCAGCAGCCGGGACAGGTCCCTCCTGAACACTGAAGCTTTCTTT; cdr3_aa: CASSRDRSLLNTEAFF; j_call: TRBJ1-1; clone_size: few; v_call: TRBV5-1; d_call: TRBD1
cdr3_nt: TGTGCCAGCAGCGTCGGGAGGGGAGATAATAGCAATCAGCCCCAGCATTTT; cdr3_aa: CASSVGRGDNSNQPQHF; j_call: TRBJ1-5; clone_size: few; v_call: TRBV9; d_call: NA
cdr3_nt: TGTGCCAGCAGCTTGGGGACAGGGAATCAGCCCCAGCATTTT; cdr3_aa: CASSLGTGNQPQHF; j_call: TRBJ1-5; clone_size: few; v_call: TRBV7-2; d_call: TRBD1